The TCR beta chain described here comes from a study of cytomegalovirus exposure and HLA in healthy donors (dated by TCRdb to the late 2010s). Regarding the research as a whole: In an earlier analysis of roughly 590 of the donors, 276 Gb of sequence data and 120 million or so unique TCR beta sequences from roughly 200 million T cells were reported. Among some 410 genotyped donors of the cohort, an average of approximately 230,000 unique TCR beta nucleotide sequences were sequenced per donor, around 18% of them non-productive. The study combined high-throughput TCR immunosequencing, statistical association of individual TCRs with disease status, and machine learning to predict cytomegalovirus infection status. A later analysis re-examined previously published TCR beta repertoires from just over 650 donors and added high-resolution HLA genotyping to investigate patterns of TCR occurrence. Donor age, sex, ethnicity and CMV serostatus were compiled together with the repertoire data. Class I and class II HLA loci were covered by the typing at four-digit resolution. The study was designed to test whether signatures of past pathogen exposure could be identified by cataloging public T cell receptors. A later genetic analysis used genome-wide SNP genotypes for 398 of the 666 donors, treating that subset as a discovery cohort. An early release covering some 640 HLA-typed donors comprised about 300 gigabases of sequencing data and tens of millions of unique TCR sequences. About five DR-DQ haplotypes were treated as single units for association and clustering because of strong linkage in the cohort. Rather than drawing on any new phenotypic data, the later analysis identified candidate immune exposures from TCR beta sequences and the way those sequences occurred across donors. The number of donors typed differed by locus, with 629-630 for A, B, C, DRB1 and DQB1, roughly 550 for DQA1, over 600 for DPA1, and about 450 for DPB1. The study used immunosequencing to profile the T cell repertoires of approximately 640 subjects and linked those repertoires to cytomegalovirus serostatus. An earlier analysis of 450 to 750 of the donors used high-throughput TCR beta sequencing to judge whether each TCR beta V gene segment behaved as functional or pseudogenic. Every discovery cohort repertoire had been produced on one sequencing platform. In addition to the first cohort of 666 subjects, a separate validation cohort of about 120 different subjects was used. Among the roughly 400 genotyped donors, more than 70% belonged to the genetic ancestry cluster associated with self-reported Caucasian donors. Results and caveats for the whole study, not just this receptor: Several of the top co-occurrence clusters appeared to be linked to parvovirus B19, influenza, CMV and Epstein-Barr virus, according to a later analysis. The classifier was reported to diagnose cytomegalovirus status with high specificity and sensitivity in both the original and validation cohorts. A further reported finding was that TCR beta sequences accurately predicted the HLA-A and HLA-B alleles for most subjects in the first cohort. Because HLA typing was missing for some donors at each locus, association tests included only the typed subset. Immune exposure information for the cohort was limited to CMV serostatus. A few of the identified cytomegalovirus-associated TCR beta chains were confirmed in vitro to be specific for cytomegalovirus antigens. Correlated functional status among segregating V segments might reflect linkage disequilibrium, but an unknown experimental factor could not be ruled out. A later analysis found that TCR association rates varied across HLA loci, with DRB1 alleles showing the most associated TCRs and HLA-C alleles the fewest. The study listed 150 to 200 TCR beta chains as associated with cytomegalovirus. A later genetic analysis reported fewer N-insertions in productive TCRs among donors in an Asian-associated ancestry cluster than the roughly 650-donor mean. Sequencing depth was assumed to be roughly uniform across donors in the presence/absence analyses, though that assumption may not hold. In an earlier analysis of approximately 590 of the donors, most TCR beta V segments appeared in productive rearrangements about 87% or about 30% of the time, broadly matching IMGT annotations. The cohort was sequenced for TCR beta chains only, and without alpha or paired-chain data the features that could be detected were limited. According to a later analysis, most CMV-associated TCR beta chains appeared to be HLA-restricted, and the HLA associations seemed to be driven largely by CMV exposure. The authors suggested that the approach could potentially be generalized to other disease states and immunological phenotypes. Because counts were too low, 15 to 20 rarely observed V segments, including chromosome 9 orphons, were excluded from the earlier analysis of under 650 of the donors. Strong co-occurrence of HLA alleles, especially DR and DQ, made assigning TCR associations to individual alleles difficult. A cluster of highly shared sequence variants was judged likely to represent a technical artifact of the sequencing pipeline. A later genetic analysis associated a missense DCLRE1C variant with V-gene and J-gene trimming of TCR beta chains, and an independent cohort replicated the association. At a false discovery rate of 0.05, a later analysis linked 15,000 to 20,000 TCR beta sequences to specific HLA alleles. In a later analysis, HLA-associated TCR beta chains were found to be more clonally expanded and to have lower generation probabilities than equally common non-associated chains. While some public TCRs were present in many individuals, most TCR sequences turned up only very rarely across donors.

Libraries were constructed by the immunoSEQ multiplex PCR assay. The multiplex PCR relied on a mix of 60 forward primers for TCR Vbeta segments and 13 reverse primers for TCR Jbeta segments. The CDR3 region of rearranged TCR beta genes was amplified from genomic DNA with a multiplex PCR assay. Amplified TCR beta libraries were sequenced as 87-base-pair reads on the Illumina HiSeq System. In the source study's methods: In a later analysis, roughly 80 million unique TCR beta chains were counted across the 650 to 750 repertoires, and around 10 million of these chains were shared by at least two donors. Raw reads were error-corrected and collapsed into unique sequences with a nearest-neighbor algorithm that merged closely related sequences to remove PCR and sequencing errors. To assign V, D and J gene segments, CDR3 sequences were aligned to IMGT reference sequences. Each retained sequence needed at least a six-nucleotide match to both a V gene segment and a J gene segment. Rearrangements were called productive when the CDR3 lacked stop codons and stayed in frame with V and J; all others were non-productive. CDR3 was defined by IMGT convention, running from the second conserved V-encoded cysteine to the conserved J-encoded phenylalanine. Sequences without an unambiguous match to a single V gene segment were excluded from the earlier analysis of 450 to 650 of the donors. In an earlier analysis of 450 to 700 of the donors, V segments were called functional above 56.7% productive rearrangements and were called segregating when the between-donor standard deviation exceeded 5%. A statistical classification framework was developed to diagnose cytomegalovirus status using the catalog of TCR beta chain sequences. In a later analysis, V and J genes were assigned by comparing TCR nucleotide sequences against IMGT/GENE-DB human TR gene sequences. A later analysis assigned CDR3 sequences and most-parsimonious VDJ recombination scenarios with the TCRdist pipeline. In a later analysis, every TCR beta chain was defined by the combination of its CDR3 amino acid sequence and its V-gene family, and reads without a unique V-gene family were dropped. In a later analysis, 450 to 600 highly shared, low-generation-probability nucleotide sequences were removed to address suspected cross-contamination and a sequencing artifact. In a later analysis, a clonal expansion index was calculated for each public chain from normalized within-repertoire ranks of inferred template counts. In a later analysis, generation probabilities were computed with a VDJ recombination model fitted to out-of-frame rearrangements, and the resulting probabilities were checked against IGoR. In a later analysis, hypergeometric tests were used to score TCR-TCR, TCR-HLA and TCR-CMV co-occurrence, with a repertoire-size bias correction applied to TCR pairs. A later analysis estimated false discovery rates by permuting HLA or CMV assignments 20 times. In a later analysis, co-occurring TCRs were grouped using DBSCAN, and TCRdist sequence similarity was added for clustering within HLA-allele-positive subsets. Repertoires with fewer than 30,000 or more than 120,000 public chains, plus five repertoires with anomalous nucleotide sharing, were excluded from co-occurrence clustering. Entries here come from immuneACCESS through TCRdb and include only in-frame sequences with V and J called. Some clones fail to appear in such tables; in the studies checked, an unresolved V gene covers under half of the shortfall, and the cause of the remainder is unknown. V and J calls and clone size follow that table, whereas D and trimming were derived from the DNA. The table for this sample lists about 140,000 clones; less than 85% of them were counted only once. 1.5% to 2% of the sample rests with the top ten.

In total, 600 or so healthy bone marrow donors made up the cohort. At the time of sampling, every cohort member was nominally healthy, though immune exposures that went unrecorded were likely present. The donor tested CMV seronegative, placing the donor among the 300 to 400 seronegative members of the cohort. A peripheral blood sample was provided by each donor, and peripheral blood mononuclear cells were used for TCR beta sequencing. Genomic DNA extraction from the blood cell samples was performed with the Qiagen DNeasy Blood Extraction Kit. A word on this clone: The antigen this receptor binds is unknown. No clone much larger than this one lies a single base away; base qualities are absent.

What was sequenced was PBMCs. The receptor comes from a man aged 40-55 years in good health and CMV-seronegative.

Read as DNA, the sequence is TGCGCCAGCAGCCAAGATTGGCAGGGGGCGAACACCGGGGAGCTGTTTTTT. This gives the protein CASSQDWQGANTGELFF. The V and J genes are TRBV4-3 and TRBJ2-2; TRBD1 agrees with 7 junctional bases. Compared with germline, V lacks 0 bases and J lacks 0 bases; bases without a gene match: 4. Based on the germline V gene, the CDR1 and CDR2 sequences are LGHNA and YSLEER. The cysteine opens and the phenylalanine closes a CDR3 of 17 amino acids. Kept here is only the CDR3 DNA, which spans 51 bases and is read in frame from base 1.